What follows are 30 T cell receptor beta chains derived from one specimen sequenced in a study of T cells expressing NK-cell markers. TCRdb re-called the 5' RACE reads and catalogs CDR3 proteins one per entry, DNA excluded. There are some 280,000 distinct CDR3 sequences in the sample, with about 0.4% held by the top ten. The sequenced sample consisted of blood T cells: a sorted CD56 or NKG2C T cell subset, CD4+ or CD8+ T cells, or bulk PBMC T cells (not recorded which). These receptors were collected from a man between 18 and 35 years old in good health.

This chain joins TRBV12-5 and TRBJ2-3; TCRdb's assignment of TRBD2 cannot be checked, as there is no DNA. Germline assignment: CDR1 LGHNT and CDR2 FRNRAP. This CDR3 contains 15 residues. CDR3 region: CASGFAGGPTDTQYF.

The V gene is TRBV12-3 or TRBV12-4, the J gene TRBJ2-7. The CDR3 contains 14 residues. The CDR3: CASSLNPGLYEQYF.

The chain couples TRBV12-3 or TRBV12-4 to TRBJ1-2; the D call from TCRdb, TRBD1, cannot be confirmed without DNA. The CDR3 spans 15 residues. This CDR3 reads CASSLGQGAYYGYTF.

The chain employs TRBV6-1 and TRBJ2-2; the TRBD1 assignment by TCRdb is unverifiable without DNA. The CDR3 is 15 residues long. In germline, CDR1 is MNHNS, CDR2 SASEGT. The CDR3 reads CASRLIRGDTGELFF.

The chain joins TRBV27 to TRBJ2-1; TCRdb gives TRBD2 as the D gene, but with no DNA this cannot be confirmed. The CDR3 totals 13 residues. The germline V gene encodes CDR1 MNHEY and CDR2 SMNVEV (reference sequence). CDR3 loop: CASSRDGRNEQFF.

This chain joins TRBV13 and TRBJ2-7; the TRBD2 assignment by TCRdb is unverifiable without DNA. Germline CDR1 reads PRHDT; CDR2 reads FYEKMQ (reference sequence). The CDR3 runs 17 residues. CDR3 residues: CASSRNRPGLAGGVQYF.

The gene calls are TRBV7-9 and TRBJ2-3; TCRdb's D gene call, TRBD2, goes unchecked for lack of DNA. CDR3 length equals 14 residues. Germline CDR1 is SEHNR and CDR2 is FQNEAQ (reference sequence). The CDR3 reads CASSLLSAGDTQYF.

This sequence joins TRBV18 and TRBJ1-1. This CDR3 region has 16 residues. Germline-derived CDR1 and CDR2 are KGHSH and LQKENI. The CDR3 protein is CASSPPTVNSNTEAFF.

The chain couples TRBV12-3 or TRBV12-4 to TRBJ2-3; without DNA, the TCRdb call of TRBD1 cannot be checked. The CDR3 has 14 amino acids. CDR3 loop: CASSPGHNTDTQYF.

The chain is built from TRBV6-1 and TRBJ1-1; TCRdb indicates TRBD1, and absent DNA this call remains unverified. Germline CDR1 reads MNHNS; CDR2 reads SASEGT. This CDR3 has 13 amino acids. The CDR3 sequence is CASRLGGLTEAFF.

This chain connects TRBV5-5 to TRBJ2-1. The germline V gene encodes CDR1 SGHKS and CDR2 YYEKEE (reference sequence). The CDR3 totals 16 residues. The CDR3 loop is CASSLAAVKVYNEQFF.

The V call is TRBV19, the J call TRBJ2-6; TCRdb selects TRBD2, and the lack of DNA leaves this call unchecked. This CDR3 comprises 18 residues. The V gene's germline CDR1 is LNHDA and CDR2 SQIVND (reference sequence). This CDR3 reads CASSLLAGLTSGANVLTF.

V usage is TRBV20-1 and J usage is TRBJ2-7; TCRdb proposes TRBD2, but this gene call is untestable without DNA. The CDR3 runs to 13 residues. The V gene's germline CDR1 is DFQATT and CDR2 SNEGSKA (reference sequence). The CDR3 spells CSALPSGSYEQYF.

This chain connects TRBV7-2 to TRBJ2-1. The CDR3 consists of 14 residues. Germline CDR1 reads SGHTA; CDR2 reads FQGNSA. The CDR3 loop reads CASRGFISYNEQFF. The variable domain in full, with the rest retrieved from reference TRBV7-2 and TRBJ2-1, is GAGVSQSPSNKVTEKGKDVELRCDPISGHTALYWYRQSLGQGLEFLIYFQGNSAPDKSGLPSDRFSAERTGGSVSTLTIQRTQQEDSAVYLCASRGFISYNEQFFGPGTRLTVL.

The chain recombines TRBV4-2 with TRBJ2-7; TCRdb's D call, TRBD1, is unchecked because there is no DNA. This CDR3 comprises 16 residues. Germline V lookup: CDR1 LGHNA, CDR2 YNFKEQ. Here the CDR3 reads CASSQARGGSSYEQYF.

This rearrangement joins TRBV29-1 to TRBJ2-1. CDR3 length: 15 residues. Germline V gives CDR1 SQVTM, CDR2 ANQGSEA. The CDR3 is CSVQYLRTANNEQFF.

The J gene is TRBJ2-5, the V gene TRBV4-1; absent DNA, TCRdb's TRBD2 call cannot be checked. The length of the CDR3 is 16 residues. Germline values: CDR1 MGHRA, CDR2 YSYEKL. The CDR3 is CASSQDGTRSPETQYF.

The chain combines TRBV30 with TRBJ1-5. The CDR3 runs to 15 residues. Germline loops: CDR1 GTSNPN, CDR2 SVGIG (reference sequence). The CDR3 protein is CAWSVGRYVGQPQHF.

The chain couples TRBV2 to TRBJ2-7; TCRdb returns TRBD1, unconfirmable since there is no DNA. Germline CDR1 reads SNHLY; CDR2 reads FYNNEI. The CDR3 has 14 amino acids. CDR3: CASSNRDGAYEQYF.

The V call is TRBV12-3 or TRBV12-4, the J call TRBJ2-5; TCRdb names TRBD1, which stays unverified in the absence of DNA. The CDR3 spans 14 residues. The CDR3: CASSPGQVQETQYF.

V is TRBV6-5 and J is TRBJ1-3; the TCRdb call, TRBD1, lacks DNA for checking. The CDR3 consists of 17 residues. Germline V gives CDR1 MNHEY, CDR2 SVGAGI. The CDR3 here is CASSYSLQGNKGNTIYF.

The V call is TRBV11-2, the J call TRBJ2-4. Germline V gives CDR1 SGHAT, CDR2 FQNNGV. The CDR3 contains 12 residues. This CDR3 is CASSQDEYIQYF.

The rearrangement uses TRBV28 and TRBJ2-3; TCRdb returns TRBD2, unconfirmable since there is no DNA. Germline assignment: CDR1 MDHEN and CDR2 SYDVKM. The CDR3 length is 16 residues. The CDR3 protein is CASRMRTRAETDTQYF.

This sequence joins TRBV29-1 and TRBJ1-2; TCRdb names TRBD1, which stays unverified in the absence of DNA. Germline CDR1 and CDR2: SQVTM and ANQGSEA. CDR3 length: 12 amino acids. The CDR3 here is CSVPQGAYGYTF.

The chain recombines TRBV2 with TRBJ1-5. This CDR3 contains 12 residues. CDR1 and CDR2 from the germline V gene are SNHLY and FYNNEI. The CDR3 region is CASSPPNQPQHF.

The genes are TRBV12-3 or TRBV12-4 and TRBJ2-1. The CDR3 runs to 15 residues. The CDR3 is CASSFRTGLYNEQFF.

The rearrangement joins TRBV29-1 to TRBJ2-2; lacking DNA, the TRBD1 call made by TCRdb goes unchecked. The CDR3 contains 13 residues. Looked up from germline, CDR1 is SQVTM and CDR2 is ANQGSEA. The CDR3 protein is CSAKDSPGGELFF.

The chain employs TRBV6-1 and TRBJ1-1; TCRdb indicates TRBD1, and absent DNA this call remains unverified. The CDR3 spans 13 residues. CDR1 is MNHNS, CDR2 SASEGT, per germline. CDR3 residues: CASSQGKGTEAFF.

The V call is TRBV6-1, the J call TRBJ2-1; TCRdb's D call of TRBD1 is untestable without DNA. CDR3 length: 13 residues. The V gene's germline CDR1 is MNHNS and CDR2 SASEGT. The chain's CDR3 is CASRTGGGLEQFF.

The CDR3 region is CSATRSLGFSYNEQFF. The chain links TRBV20-1 to TRBJ2-1. This CDR3 has 16 residues. Germline values: CDR1 DFQATT, CDR2 SNEGSKA (reference sequence).